The 23 T cell receptor beta chains given below trace back to one sample, sequenced in a study of blood T cell repertoires in COVID-19. TCRdb's table, derived via immunoSEQ multiplex PCR, lists solely in-frame clones and lacks some. The sample carries about 320,000 clones, approximately 90% recorded once. The sample comprised peripheral blood. The receptors originated from a woman between 25 and 40 years old with COVID-19, enrolled during active disease.

The chain employs TRBV6-5 and TRBJ1-2; D is unclear. This CDR3 has 15 amino acids. Germline CDR1 reads MNHEY; CDR2 reads SVGAGI. V lost 7 bases, J lost 6 bases, and 21 bases lay in between. The CDR3 reads CASKFGQEVYHGYTF. CDR3 bases: TGTGCCAGCAAATTCGGGCAGGAGGTCTATCATGGCTACACCTTC.

This clone has just one count. The chain employs TRBV2 and TRBJ2-3; possible D gene TRBD2, 7 bases. This CDR3 spans 18 amino acids. Between the trimmed V and J ends, which lost 6 bases and 4 bases, there was a span of 26 bases. CDR1 is SNHLY, CDR2 FYNNEI, per germline. CDR3 sequence: CASRYLLIGGAWADTQYF. CDR3 coding DNA: TGTGCCAGCAGATACCTACTAATTGGGGGGGCGTGGGCAGATACGCAGTATTTT.

The V gene is TRBV28, the J gene TRBJ2-4, with D possibly being TRBD1 (5 bases). Germline-derived CDR1 and CDR2 are MDHEN and SYDVKM. This CDR3 is built from 14 residues. The germline V and J ends were trimmed by 7 bases and 0 bases, with 10 bases remaining between them. The CDR3 reads CASNLGRAKNIQYF. For the CDR3, the DNA is TGTGCCAGCAATCTGGGGCGAGCCAAAAACATTCAGTACTTC.

The chain has TRBV4-1 and TRBJ2-7; no clear D gene. The germline CDR1 and CDR2 sequences are MGHRA and YSYEKL. V lost 0 bases and J 5 bases, leaving 14 bases between the germline ends. The CDR3 has 15 amino acids. The CDR3 sequence: CASSQDPLSSNEQYV. The CDR3 DNA sequence: TGCGCCAGCAGCCAAGATCCCCTATCCTCTAACGAGCAGTACGTC.

The chain joins TRBV4-2 to TRBJ2-3; 9 bases align to TRBD1. V lost 1 base and J lost 6; bases outside the gene matches: 11. The V gene's germline CDR1 is LGHNA and CDR2 YNFKEQ. CDR3 length equals 17 residues. The CDR3, as DNA: TGTGCCAGCAGCCAAGGAATAAACAGGGGGCGCGAGGATACGCAGTATTTT. It is translated as CASSQGINRGREDTQYF.

The chain links TRBV2 to TRBJ2-7; D unclear. The CDR3 covers 11 residues. The V and J ends lost 3 bases and 4 bases respectively, with 4 bases between them. Per the germline V gene, CDR1 is SNHLY and CDR2 is FYNNEI. The CDR3 nucleotides are TGTGCCAGCAGTGATCCTTACGAGCAGTACTTC. Its protein product is CASSDPYEQYF.

V usage is TRBV3-1 (or the pseudogene TRBV3-2) and J usage is TRBJ2-2; TRBD2 agrees at 14 bases. The CDR3 length is 18 residues. Losses at the gene ends were 6 bases for V and 0 bases for J; bases not matched to a gene: 6. Germline V gene data show CDR1 as LGHDT and CDR2 as YNNKEL (reference sequence). The CDR3 DNA reads TGTGCCAGCAGAGAGCCGGGACTAGCGGGGGCGAACACCGGGGAGCTGTTTTTT. The encoded protein is CASREPGLAGANTGELFF.

The chain carries TRBV6-5 and TRBJ1-1; 8 bases align to TRBD1. The germline gives CDR1 MNHEY, CDR2 SVGAGI. Trimming cost V 3 bases and J 4 bases; bases outside gene matches: 4. The CDR3 runs to 14 residues. The CDR3 DNA is TGTGCCAGCAGTTATTTAACAGGGGGCACTGAAGCTTTCTTT. It is translated as CASSYLTGGTEAFF.

The genes are TRBV4-1 and TRBJ2-2; 7 bases are a match to TRBD2. This CDR3 is built from 14 residues. V shed 1 base and J 7 bases; nucleotides not matched to a gene: 3. Germline V lookup: CDR1 MGHRA, CDR2 YSYEKL. This CDR3 reads CASSQAGGGGELFF. The CDR3 bases are TGCGCCAGCAGCCAAGCAGGCGGGGGCGGGGAGCTGTTTTTT.

V and J are TRBV5-4 and TRBJ1-1, with 10 nucleotides matching TRBD1. Trimming took 4 bases from V and 3 from J; bases not matched to a gene: 6. The CDR3 runs to 15 residues. Germline CDR1 is SGHNT and CDR2 is YYREEE (reference sequence). The CDR3 region is CASSDRGLVDTEAFF. The CDR3 DNA is TGTGCCAGCAGCGACAGGGGGCTGGTGGACACTGAAGCTTTCTTT.

The rearrangement links TRBV2 to TRBJ2-1; TRBD1 agrees at 10 bases. The V and J ends lost 8 bases and 8 bases, in that order; junction bases with no gene match: 12. This CDR3 has 15 amino acids. Germline V gives CDR1 SNHLY, CDR2 FYNNEI. The CDR3 DNA reads TGTGCCAGCTTATACCTGGGACAGGGGTTTGATGAGCAGTTCTTC. Its protein is CASLYLGQGFDEQFF.

Details on this clone: Just one base apart from a much larger clone, this may be a read error. V and J are TRBV3-1 (or the pseudogene TRBV3-2) and TRBJ1-1; 9 bases map to TRBD1. V gave up 7 bases and J gave up 1 base; unmatched junction bases: 4. Germline-derived CDR1 and CDR2 are LGHDT and YNNKEL (reference sequence). This CDR3 is built from 14 residues. The CDR3 region has the DNA TGTGCCAGCACCTTACAGGGGGCGAACACTGAAGCTTTCTTT. Protein product: CASTLQGANTEAFF.

The CDR3: CASSFTGSGNTIYF. The CDR3 nucleotides are TGTGCCAGCAGCTTTACAGGCTCTGGAAACACCATATATTTT. V and J are TRBV11-2 and TRBJ1-3, with D possibly matching TRBD1 (5 bases). CDR1 is SGHAT and CDR2 is FQNNGV in the germline V gene. The ends were cut back, 3 bases at V and 0 bases at J, with 6 bases in the middle. CDR3 size: 14 residues. The full variable domain, with the rest looked up from reference TRBV11-2 and TRBJ1-3, is EAGVAQSPRYKIIEKRQSVAFWCNPISGHATLYWYQQILGQGPKLLIQFQNNGVVDDSQLPKDRFSAERLKGVDSTLKIQPAKLEDSAVYLCASSFTGSGNTIYFGEGSWLTVV.

V is TRBV5-6 and J is TRBJ1-1; no firm D call. This CDR3 is built from 13 residues. The V end lost 0 bases, the J end lost 1 base, and 4 bases lay between the germline ends. Germline V gene data show CDR1 as SGHDT and CDR2 as YYEEEE. CDR3 in DNA: TGTGCCAGCAGCTTGGCCCAGAACACTGAAGCTTTCTTT. This translates into CASSLAQNTEAFF.

The rearrangement joins TRBV2 to TRBJ1-5; TRBD1 matches at 9 bases. This CDR3 has 21 amino acids. Germline loops: CDR1 SNHLY, CDR2 FYNNEI. The V and J ends lost 4 bases and 0 bases, in that order; junction bases with no gene match: 19. In nucleotides, the CDR3 is TGTGCCAGCAGTGCCCTACTCGTCGCGGGACAGGGCTTCTATAGCAATCAGCCCCAGCATTTT. As protein: CASSALLVAGQGFYSNQPQHF.

This clone was recorded only once. This CDR3 reads CASSPGLAGGTGELFF. In DNA, the CDR3 is TGTGCCAGCAGCCCCGGACTAGCGGGGGGGACCGGGGAGCTGTTTTTT. The chain carries TRBV5-4 and TRBJ2-2, with 15 bases matching TRBD2. Germline CDR1 is SGHNT and CDR2 is YYREEE (reference sequence). The CDR3 is 16 residues long. Trimming at V came to 4 bases and at J to 5 bases, leaving 3 bases not matched to a gene.

The J gene is TRBJ2-5, the V gene TRBV5-1; 11 nucleotides match TRBD2. The CDR3 covers 15 residues. From germline, CDR1 is SGHRS and CDR2 YFSETQ. V lost 1 base, J lost 4 bases, and 3 bases stayed unmatched. The CDR3 reads CASSLSLAGGETQYF. The DNA for the CDR3 is TGCGCCAGCAGCTTGAGCCTAGCGGGGGGAGAGACCCAGTACTTC.

The chain has TRBV30 and TRBJ2-2, with D possibly matching TRBD1 (5 bases). The CDR3 consists of 16 residues. Germline V lookup: CDR1 GTSNPN, CDR2 SVGIG (reference sequence). V lost 0 bases to trimming and J lost 0 bases, with 11 bases between them. The CDR3 spells CAWSVFGRANTGELFF. The CDR3 nucleotides are TGTGCCTGGAGTGTATTCGGCAGGGCGAACACCGGGGAGCTGTTTTTT.

The V and J genes are TRBV5-8 and TRBJ2-3; D may be TRBD1 (5 bases). Germline lookup yields CDR1 SGHTS and CDR2 YDEGEE. This CDR3 contains 15 residues. The ends were cut back, 5 bases at V and 6 bases at J, with 19 bases in the middle. The CDR3 protein is CASSTRSGFSDTQYF. CDR3 coding DNA: TGTGCCAGCAGTACCAGGTCAGGGTTTTCGGATACGCAGTATTTT.

The chain has TRBV2 and TRBJ1-2, with D perhaps TRBD1 (6 bases). CDR1 and CDR2 (germline): SNHLY, FYNNEI. The CDR3 has 14 amino acids. Trimming pared 6 bases from V and 6 bases from J, leaving 17 bases between. This CDR3 is CASSVDRRMNGYTF. Written as DNA, the CDR3 is TGTGCCAGCAGCGTCGACAGGCGGATGAATGGCTACACCTTC.

The chain uses TRBV4-1 and TRBJ1-3; D gene uncertain. Trimming stripped 5 bases from V and 0 bases from J, with 11 bases between. Germline V gives CDR1 MGHRA, CDR2 YSYEKL. CDR3 length: 15 residues. The CDR3 reads CASSTQPNSGNTIYF. CDR3 in DNA: TGCGCCAGCAGCACTCAACCGAACTCTGGAAACACCATATATTTT.

The V gene is TRBV27, the J gene TRBJ1-2; 8 bases are a match to TRBD1. Germline loops: CDR1 MNHEY, CDR2 SMNVEV (reference sequence). This CDR3 contains 14 residues. Trimming cost V 6 bases and J 2 bases; bases outside gene matches: 5. CDR3 region: CASSYRGSNYGYTF. The DNA of the CDR3 is TGTGCCAGCAGCTACAGGGGGTCCAACTATGGCTACACCTTC.

This sequence joins TRBV18 and TRBJ2-4; TRBD1 matches at 10 bases. The CDR3 runs to 16 residues. From germline, CDR1 is KGHSH and CDR2 LQKENI. V shed 5 bases and J 1 base; nucleotides not matched to a gene: 5. The CDR3 DNA is TGTGCCAGCTCAGATCCGGGACAGGGGGCCAAAAACATTCAGTACTTC. Protein: CASSDPGQGAKNIQYF.